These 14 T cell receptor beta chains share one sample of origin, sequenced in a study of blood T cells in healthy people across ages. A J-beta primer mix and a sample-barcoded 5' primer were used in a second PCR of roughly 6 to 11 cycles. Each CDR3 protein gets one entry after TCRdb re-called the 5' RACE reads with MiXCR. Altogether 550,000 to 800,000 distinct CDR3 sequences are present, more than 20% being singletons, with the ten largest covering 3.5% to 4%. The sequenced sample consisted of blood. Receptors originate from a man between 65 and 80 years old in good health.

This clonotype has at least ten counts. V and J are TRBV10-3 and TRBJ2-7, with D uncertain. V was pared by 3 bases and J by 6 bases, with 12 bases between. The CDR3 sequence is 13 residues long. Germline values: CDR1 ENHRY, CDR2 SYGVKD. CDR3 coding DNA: TGTGCCATCAGTGACTCCCCAGCCTCCGAGCAGTACTTC. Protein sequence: CAISDSPASEQYF.

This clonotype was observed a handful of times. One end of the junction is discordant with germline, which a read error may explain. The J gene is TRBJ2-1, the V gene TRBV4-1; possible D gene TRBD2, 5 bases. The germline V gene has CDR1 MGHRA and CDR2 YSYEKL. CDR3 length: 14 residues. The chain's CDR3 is CASSQGSYEYERYF. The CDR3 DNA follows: TGCGCCAGCAGCCAAGGCAGTTACGAATACGAGCGGTACTTC.

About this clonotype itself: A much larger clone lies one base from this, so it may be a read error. The DNA for the CDR3 is TGTGCCAGCAGCTTAGGGGTAGCGGCGATAGGATACACTGAGCAGTTCTTC. This encodes CASSLGVAAIGYTEQFF. The rearrangement joins TRBV7-9 to TRBJ2-5; maybe TRBD2 (6 bases). The J call may be incorrect, as the DNA end agrees better with TRBJ2-1. The CDR3 totals 17 residues. CDR1 SEHNR and CDR2 FQNEAQ come from the germline V gene (reference sequence).

CDR3 protein: CASSRDGSNTGELFF. In DNA form, the CDR3 reads TGTGCCAGTAGCCGGGACGGATCGAACACCGGGGAGCTGTTTTTT. This sequence joins TRBV19 and TRBJ2-2; D possibly uses TRBD1 or TRBD2 (5 bases each). CDR1 is LNHDA and CDR2 is SQIVND in the germline V gene (reference sequence). This CDR3 is 15 amino acids long. V gave up 6 bases and J gave up 0 bases, with 11 bases separating them. Filled out from reference TRBV19 and TRBJ2-2, the complete variable domain reads DGGITQSPKYLFRKEGQNVTLSCEQNLNHDAMYWYRQDPGQGLRLIYYSQIVNDFQKGDIAEGYSVSREKKESFPLTVTSAQKNPTAFYLCASSRDGSNTGELFFGEGSRLTVL.

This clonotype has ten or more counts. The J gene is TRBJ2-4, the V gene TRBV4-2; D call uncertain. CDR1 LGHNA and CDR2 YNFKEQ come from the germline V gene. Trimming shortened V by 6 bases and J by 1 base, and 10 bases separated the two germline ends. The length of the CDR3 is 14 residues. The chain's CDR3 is CASSSIEAKNIQYF. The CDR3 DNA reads TGTGCCAGCAGTTCCATTGAGGCCAAAAACATTCAGTACTTC.

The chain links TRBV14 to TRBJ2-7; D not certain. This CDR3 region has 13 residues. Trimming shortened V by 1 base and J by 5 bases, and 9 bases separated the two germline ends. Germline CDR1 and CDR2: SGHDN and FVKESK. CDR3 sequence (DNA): TGTGCCAGCAGCCAAGGGCTGAGAGACGAGCAGTACTTC. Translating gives CASSQGLRDEQYF.

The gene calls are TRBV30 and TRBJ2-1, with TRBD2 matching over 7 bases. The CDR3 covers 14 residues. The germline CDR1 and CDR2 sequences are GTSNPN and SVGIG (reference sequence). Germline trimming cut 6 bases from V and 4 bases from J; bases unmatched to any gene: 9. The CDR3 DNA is TGTGCCTGTCAACTAGCGCTTTCTTACAATGAGCAGTTCTTC. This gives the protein CACQLALSYNEQFF.

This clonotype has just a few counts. The CDR3 nucleotides read TGTGCCAGCAGCCAACAAGGCCTCCTCCTCGGAAACACCATATATTTT. Encoded protein: CASSQQGLLLGNTIYF. This chain links TRBV3-1 with TRBJ1-3; D remains unclear. Germline lookup yields CDR1 LGHDT and CDR2 YNNKEL (reference sequence). Trimming removed 2 bases at V and 4 bases at J, with 15 bases between. The CDR3 totals 16 residues.

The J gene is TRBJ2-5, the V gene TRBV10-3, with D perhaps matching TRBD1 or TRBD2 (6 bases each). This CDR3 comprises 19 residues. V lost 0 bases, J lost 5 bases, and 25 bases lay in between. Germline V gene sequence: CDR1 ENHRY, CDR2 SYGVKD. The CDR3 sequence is CAISESPVEARGGLETQYF. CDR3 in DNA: TGTGCCATCAGTGAGTCGCCCGTCGAAGCGAGAGGGGGGTTGGAGACCCAGTACTTC.

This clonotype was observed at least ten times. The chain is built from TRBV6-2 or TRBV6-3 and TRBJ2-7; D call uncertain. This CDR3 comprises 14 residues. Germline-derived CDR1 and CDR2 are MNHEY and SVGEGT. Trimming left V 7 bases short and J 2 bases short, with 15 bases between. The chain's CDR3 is CASKRTAYTYEQYF. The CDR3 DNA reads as TGTGCCAGCAAGAGAACAGCCTATACCTACGAGCAGTACTTC.

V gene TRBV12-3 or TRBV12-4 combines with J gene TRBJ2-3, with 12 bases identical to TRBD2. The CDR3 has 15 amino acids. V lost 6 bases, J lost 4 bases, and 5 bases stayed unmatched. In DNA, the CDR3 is TGTGCCAGCAGGTCGACTAGCGGGAGTGCAGATACGCAGTATTTT. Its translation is CASRSTSGSADTQYF.

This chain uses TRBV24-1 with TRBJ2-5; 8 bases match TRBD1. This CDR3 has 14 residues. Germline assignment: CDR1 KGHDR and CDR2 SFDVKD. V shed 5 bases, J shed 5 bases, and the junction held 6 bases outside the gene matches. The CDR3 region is CATSVAGGLETQYF. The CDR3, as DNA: TGTGCCACCAGTGTCGCAGGGGGCTTGGAGACCCAGTACTTC.

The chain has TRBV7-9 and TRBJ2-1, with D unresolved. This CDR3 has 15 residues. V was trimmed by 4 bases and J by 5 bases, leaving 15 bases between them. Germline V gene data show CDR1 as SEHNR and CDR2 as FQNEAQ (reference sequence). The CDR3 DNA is TGTGCCAGCAGCTCCACTTGGGGTGGGGACAATGAGCAGTTCTTC. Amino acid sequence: CASSSTWGGDNEQFF.

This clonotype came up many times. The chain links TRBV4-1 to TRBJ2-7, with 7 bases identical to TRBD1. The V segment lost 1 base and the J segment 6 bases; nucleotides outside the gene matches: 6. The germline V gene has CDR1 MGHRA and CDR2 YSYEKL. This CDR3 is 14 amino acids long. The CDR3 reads CASSQVVGGGEQYF. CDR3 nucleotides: TGCGCCAGCAGCCAAGTCGTAGGGGGCGGCGAGCAGTACTTC.